Below are 17 T cell receptor beta chains sequenced from a single sample in a study of siplizumab effects on memory and regulatory T cells. Measured with immunoSEQ multiplex PCR; TCRdb has only the in-frame clones, and not every one. Of approximately 120,000 clones in the sample, approximately 90% are singletons; the top ten hold approximately 0.73%. Sequencing input: Tregs sorted from blood. Receptors were obtained from a human donor in good health.

The CDR3 reads CAWTRGLSSSGNTIYF. The CDR3 coding sequence is TGTGCCTGGACTCGGGGGTTGAGTTCCTCTGGAAACACCATATATTTT. The chain carries TRBV30 and TRBJ1-3; D may be TRBD1 (5 bases). Germline CDR1 is GTSNPN and CDR2 is SVGIG (reference sequence). This CDR3 spans 16 amino acids. V lost 4 bases and J lost 0, with 16 bases in between.

The chain employs TRBV27 and TRBJ2-1; 10 nucleotides agree with TRBD2. V gave up 5 bases and J gave up 15 bases; unmatched junction bases: 13. The CDR3 is made up of 14 amino acids. CDR1 and CDR2 from the germline V gene are MNHEY and SMNVEV (reference sequence). Written as DNA, the CDR3 is TGTGCCAGCAGTAGATTAACTAGCGGGAACCAGCTGTTCTTC. Amino acid sequence: CASSRLTSGNQLFF.

The chain uses TRBV30 and TRBJ2-7; 8 nucleotides align to TRBD2. J was trimmed by 2 bases and V by 5 bases; bases with no gene match: 8. The V gene's germline CDR1 is GTSNPN and CDR2 SVGIG (reference sequence). This CDR3 comprises 14 residues. CDR3 sequence reads: CAWESGSGTYEQYF. CDR3 DNA: TGTGCCTGGGAAAGCGGGAGTGGGACCTACGAGCAGTACTTC.

The J gene is TRBJ2-7, the V gene TRBV5-1; the D gene is possibly TRBD2 (6 bases). Per the germline V gene, CDR1 is SGHRS and CDR2 is YFSETQ. Trimming removed 0 bases from V and 2 bases from J, with 9 bases in between. There are 14 residues in the CDR3. CDR3 sequence: CASSLVSGAYEQYF. As DNA, the CDR3 is TGCGCCAGCAGCTTGGTTTCGGGGGCCTACGAGCAGTACTTC.

V usage is TRBV18 and J usage is TRBJ1-4; the D is unclear. The ends were cut back, 4 bases at V and 8 bases at J, with 14 bases in the middle. The CDR3 is 14 amino acids. The germline CDR1 and CDR2 sequences are KGHSH and LQKENI. The CDR3 loop is CASSLYIRGEKLFF. CDR3 bases: TGTGCCAGCTCACTCTACATACGAGGGGAAAAACTGTTTTTT.

The rearrangement uses TRBV30 and TRBJ2-7; D is perhaps TRBD2 (5 bases). The V end was cut by 8 bases, the J end by 2 bases, with 10 bases between. Per germline, CDR1 GTSNPN and CDR2 SVGIG (reference sequence). CDR3 length: 11 residues. DNA for the CDR3: TGTGCCGCCAGCGGTCCCTACGAGCAGTACTTC. Encoded protein: CAASGPYEQYF.

In its sample, this clone was seen once. This chain joins TRBV18 and TRBJ2-7; 10 nucleotides align to TRBD2. Germline V gives CDR1 KGHSH, CDR2 LQKENI. The CDR3 loop spans 14 amino acids. Trimming at V came to 1 base and at J to 3 bases, leaving 0 bases not matched to a gene. In DNA form, the CDR3 reads TGTGCCAGCTCACCACTAGCGGGGGGCTACGAGCAGTACTTC. This sequence encodes CASSPLAGGYEQYF.

The V call is TRBV5-4, the J call TRBJ1-2; 9 bases map to TRBD1. V was clipped by 6 bases and J by 7 bases; unmatched bases: 19. The CDR3 spans 17 residues. Germline CDR1 and CDR2: SGHNT and YYREEE (reference sequence). CDR3 amino acids: CASNTGTGSLRVSGYTF. In nucleotides, the CDR3 is TGTGCCAGCAACACCGGGACAGGGTCGCTCCGGGTCAGTGGCTACACCTTC.

V usage is TRBV7-6 and J usage is TRBJ2-2; D is undetermined. Germline V lookup: CDR1 SGHVS, CDR2 FNYEAQ. V lost 5 bases to trimming and J lost 9 bases, with 10 bases between them. CDR3 length: 12 residues. The CDR3: CASSETTRELFF. In nucleotides, the CDR3 is TGTGCCAGCAGCGAGACAACCAGGGAGCTGTTTTTT.

In DNA form, the CDR3 reads TGTGCCAGCTCACCCAATTTCGGGACAGGGTTCTTCTATGGCTACACCTTC. It is translated as CASSPNFGTGFFYGYTF. V is TRBV18 and J is TRBJ1-2; 9 nucleotides agree with TRBD1. Germline trimming cut 3 bases from V and 4 bases from J; bases unmatched to any gene: 12. CDR1 KGHSH and CDR2 LQKENI come from the germline V gene. This CDR3 has 17 amino acids.

This clone was detected a few times. The chain uses TRBV6-6 and TRBJ2-6; D gene uncertain. The V gene lost 10 bases and the J gene lost 3 bases, with 16 bases spanning the gap. There are 15 residues in the CDR3. Germline values: CDR1 MNHNY, CDR2 SVGAGI (reference sequence). The CDR3 reads CATSQWGYGANVLTF. The CDR3 bases are TGTGCCACTTCTCAGTGGGGATATGGGGCCAACGTCCTGACTTTC.

The V gene is TRBV5-4, the J gene TRBJ1-2; 8 bases are a match to TRBD1. The CDR3 runs to 16 residues. The germline V gene has CDR1 SGHNT and CDR2 YYREEE (reference sequence). J gave up 2 bases and V 8 bases, and 14 bases lay outside the gene matches. The CDR3 DNA sequence: TGTGCCAGTACAGGGGGGGGACCGTTTCACAACTATGGCTACACCTTC. It encodes CASTGGGPFHNYGYTF. The entire variable domain, with the rest obtained from reference TRBV5-4 and TRBJ1-2, is as follows: ETGVTQSPTHLIKTRGQQVTLRCSSQSGHNTVSWYQQALGQGPQFIFQYYREEENGRGNFPPRFSGLQFPNYSSELNVNALELDDSALYLCASTGGGPFHNYGYTFGSGTRLTVV.

There are a few counts of this clone. The chain couples TRBV10-3 to TRBJ1-5; tentatively, D is TRBD1 (5 bases). Germline V gene data show CDR1 as ENHRY and CDR2 as SYGVKD. The CDR3 runs to 15 residues. V lost 2 bases to trimming and J lost 4 bases, with 12 bases between them. The CDR3 DNA reads as TGTGCCATCAGTGAGATCAGGGCCGGTAATCAGCCCCAGCATTTT. Encoded protein: CAISEIRAGNQPQHF.

The V and J genes are TRBV27 and TRBJ2-7, with 12 bases fitting TRBD2. CDR1 is MNHEY and CDR2 is SMNVEV in the germline V gene (reference sequence). This CDR3 comprises 15 residues. V was pared by 6 bases and J by 2 bases, with 5 bases of the junction left unmatched. The CDR3 DNA follows: TGTGCCAGCAGGTCACGGACTAGCGGGACCTACGAGCAGTACTTC. Protein: CASRSRTSGTYEQYF.

This sequence joins TRBV9 and TRBJ2-3, with 8 bases aligning to TRBD2. CDR3 length: 16 amino acids. V dropped 2 bases and J dropped 5; count of bases not matched to a gene: 10. The V gene's germline CDR1 is SGDLS and CDR2 YYNGEE. This chain's CDR3 is CASSVGASGFGDTQYF. The CDR3 DNA reads as TGTGCCAGCAGCGTTGGGGCTAGCGGGTTCGGAGATACGCAGTATTTT. The full variable domain, its missing parts supplied by reference TRBV9 and TRBJ2-3, is DSGVTQTPKHLITATGQRVTLRCSPRSGDLSVYWYQQSLDQGLQFLIQYYNGEERAKGNILERFSAQQFPDLHSELNLSSLELGDSALYFCASSVGASGFGDTQYFGPGTRLTVL.

The chain couples TRBV5-1 to TRBJ1-6; D not certain. Between the trimmed V and J ends, which lost 4 bases and 6 bases, there was a span of 8 bases. Germline V lookup: CDR1 SGHRS, CDR2 YFSETQ. The CDR3 is 13 residues long. CDR3 residues: CASSGEGNSPLHF. The DNA of the CDR3 is TGCGCCAGCAGCGGGGAGGGTAATTCACCCCTCCACTTT. Based on the CDR3 plus reference TRBV5-1 and TRBJ1-6, the full variable domain is KAGVTQTPRYLIKTRGQQVTLSCSPISGHRSVSWYQQTPGQGLQFLFEYFSETQRNKGNFPGRFSGRQFSNSRSEMNVSTLELGDSALYLCASSGEGNSPLHFGNGTRLTVT.

The chain is built from TRBV6-1 and TRBJ2-7; 7 nucleotides align to TRBD2. The V gene's germline CDR1 is MNHNS and CDR2 SASEGT. The length of the CDR3 is 14 residues. V dropped 4 bases and J dropped 1; count of bases not matched to a gene: 4. The CDR3 sequence: CASSGTSASYEQYF. CDR3 nucleotides: TGTGCCAGCAGTGGTACTAGCGCGTCCTACGAGCAGTACTTC.